A single sample gave rise to the 13 T cell receptor beta chains below, sequenced in a study of T cell changes during pregnancy in multiple sclerosis. Here immunoSEQ multiplex PCR was the method, and the copy in TCRdb shows in-frame clones only, minus some. The sample includes roughly 35,000 clones, 75% to 90% of them seen just once. Sequencing was performed on CD8+ T cells from peripheral blood mononuclear cells, taken after pregnancy. The source of these receptors is a female donor with multiple sclerosis, enrolled in a pregnancy study.

The chain has TRBV5-6 and TRBJ1-2; D unclear. Trimming left V 0 bases short and J 3 bases short, with 12 bases between. Germline loops: CDR1 SGHDT, CDR2 YYEEEE. The CDR3 sequence is 15 residues long. CDR3 nucleotide sequence: TGTGCCAGCAGCTTGGAGGCCAGGTTGGACTATGGCTACACCTTC. Encoded protein: CASSLEARLDYGYTF.

This sequence joins TRBV14 and TRBJ2-3; weak D call: TRBD2 (5 bases). The V gene's germline CDR1 is SGHDN and CDR2 FVKESK. The CDR3 extends over 16 amino acids. The ends were cut back, 3 bases at V and 4 bases at J, with 17 bases in the middle. CDR3 in DNA: TGTGCCAGCAGCCATGCAACGGAGAAGGAGGCAGATACGCAGTATTTT. Translated: CASSHATEKEADTQYF.

Remarks on this clone: Relative to the germline gene, one junction end is altered; a read error may explain this. CDR3 amino acids: CASSFGVSYEQYF. DNA for the CDR3: TGTGCCAGCAGCTTTGGAGTTTCCTACGAGCAGTACTTC. This rearrangement joins TRBV5-1 to TRBJ2-7; no firm D call. Looked up from germline, CDR1 is SGHRS and CDR2 is YFSETQ. This CDR3 has 13 residues. Full variable domain (rest looked up from reference TRBV5-1 and TRBJ2-7): KAGVTQTPRYLIKTRGQQVTLSCSPISGHRSVSWYQQTPGQGLQFLFEYFSETQRNKGNFPGRFSGRQFSNSRSEMNVSTLELGDSALYLCASSFGVSYEQYFGPGTRLTVT.

Turning to this clone: The CDR3 does not end in the conserved phenylalanine or tryptophan, so this is likely a read error. This chain joins TRBV27 and TRBJ1-2; weak D call: TRBD1 (5 bases). The ends were cut back, 3 bases at V and 3 bases at J, with 14 bases in the middle. Per germline, CDR1 MNHEY and CDR2 SMNVEV (reference sequence). CDR3 length: 15 residues. The CDR3 loop reads CASSFSGQTYYGYTS. The CDR3 coding sequence is TGTGCCAGCAGTTTTTCCGGACAAACCTACTATGGCTACACCTCC.

The chain links TRBV19 to TRBJ2-1, with a possible D match to TRBD1 (6 bases). The CDR3 covers 14 residues. Germline CDR1 LNHDA, CDR2 SQIVND (reference sequence). V lost 8 bases, J lost 4 bases, and 15 bases lay in between. This CDR3 is CASRTGHLYNEQFF. CDR3 sequence (DNA): TGTGCCAGTCGAACGGGACACCTATACAATGAGCAGTTCTTC.

Turning to this clone: At one boundary the junction diverges from the germline segment, which might be a read error. In nucleotides, the CDR3 is TGTGCTAGCAGCCCCGGACCGACAGGGGCGGGAAACACCATATATTTT. Its translation: CASSPGPTGAGNTIYF. The chain combines TRBV7-7 with TRBJ1-3, with 8 positions matching TRBD1. CDR3 length equals 16 residues. Germline loops: CDR1 SSHAT, CDR2 FNYEAQ (reference sequence). Full variable domain (remainder filled in from reference TRBV7-7 and TRBJ1-3): GAGVSQSPRYKVTKRGQDVTLRCDPISSHATLYWYQQALGQGPEFLTYFNYEAQPDKSGLPSDRFSAERPEGSISTLTIQRTEQRDSAMYRCASSPGPTGAGNTIYFGEGSWLTVV.

This chain uses TRBV6-9 with TRBJ1-2; the match to TRBD1 covers 7 bases. The CDR3 has 16 amino acids. Germline lookup yields CDR1 MNHGY and CDR2 SVAAGI. This CDR3 reads CPYRPFDRAANYGYTF. CDR3 DNA sequence: TGTCCCTATAGACCCTTCGACAGGGCAGCTAACTATGGCTACACCTTC.

This clone has just one count. One end of the junction fails to match germline, which may point to a read error. V and J are TRBV14 and TRBJ2-7; D gene ambiguous. CDR1 and CDR2 from the germline V gene are SGHDN and FVKESK. There are 14 residues in the CDR3. The CDR3 spells CASSQVRHSDEQYF. CDR3 sequence (DNA): TGTGCCAGCAGCCAAGTTAGACACTCCGACGAGCAGTACTTC.

CDR3 protein: CASSPWDSLDLNYGYTF. The DNA for the CDR3 is TGTGCCAGCAGCCCATGGGACAGCCTCGACCTTAACTATGGCTACACCTTC. The genes are TRBV9 and TRBJ1-2; TRBD1 aligns across 7 bases. Germline V gene data show CDR1 as SGDLS and CDR2 as YYNGEE. V shed 4 bases, J shed 1 base, and the junction held 13 bases outside the gene matches. CDR3 size: 17 residues.

This clone was recorded once. The chain joins TRBV5-6 to TRBJ2-1; 13 positions agree with TRBD2. The CDR3 contains 14 residues. The V gene end was trimmed by 6 bases and the J gene end by 6 bases; junction bases not matched to a gene: 3. Looked up from germline, CDR1 is SGHDT and CDR2 is YYEEEE. CDR3 nucleotides: TGTGCCAGCAAGGGACTAGCGGGGACCAATGAGCAGTTCTTC. It yields the protein CASKGLAGTNEQFF.

The V call is TRBV29-1, the J call TRBJ2-7, with D tentatively TRBD1 (6 bases). Germline V gene lookup returns CDR1 SQVTM and CDR2 ANQGSEA. The CDR3 runs to 13 residues. V was shortened by 4 bases and J by 4 bases, with 14 bases between the two germline ends. CDR3 residues: CSVVRDNYYEQYF. The CDR3 coding sequence is TGCAGCGTTGTAAGGGACAACTATTACGAGCAGTACTTC.

The CDR3 protein is CASSTRGTVTEAFF. DNA for the CDR3: TGTGCCAGCAGTACCAGGGGGACGGTCACTGAAGCTTTCTTT. The chain couples TRBV27 to TRBJ1-1; 7 positions agree with TRBD1. Per the germline V gene, CDR1 is MNHEY and CDR2 is SMNVEV (reference sequence). This CDR3 is built from 14 residues. V dropped 5 bases and J dropped 4; count of bases not matched to a gene: 7.

This sequence joins TRBV5-5 and TRBJ2-5; D is ambiguous. Looked up from germline, CDR1 is SGHKS and CDR2 is YYEKEE (reference sequence). The CDR3 length is 11 residues. V lost 4 bases, J lost 4 bases, and 5 bases lay in between. This chain's CDR3 is CASSLLETQYF. For the CDR3, the DNA is TGTGCCAGCAGCCTCCTAGAGACCCAGTACTTC.